This TCR beta chain was retrieved from a study of shared clonotypes between healthy human individuals. Sequencing used immunoSEQ multiplex PCR; TCRdb keeps in-frame clones, though not all of them. This table holds 2 million or so clones, 85% to 95% found once. Trimming took off 3 bases at V and 0 bases at J, with 6 bases between the two ends. In germline, CDR1 is LNHDA, CDR2 SQIVND (reference sequence). This CDR3 is 14 amino acids long. To note about this clone: In the same sample, other DNA sequences code for this CDR3.

The donors, all of them Caucasian adults, lived in Nashville, Tennessee. This clonotype was sampled from a man younger than 35 in good health. This chain uses TRBV19 with TRBJ2-1; D is unclear. The sample was naive CD4+ T cells sorted from blood. Subset described: CD45RA+ positively selected. The CDR3 sequence: CASSIRGSYNEQFF. The DNA of the CDR3 is TGTGCCAGTAGTATTCGCGGCTCCTACAATGAGCAGTTCTTC.